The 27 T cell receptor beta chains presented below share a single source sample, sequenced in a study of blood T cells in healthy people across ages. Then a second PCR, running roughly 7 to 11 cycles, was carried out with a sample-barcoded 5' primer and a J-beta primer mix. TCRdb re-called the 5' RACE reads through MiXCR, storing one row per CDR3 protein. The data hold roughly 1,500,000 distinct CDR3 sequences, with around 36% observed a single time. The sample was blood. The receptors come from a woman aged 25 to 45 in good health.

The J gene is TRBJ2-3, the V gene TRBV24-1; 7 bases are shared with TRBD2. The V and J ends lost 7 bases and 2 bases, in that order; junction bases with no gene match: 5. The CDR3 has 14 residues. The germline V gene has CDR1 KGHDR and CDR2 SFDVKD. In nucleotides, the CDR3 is TGTGCCACCAGGGCGGGAGTCCCCACAGATACGCAGTATTTT. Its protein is CATRAGVPTDTQYF.

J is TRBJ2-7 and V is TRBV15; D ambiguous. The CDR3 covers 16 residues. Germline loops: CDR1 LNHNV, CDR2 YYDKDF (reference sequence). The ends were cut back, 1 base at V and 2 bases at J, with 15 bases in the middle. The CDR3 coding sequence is TGTGCCACCAGCAGAGCCATGTGGGTTTCGGCCTACGAGCAGTACTTC. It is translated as CATSRAMWVSAYEQYF.

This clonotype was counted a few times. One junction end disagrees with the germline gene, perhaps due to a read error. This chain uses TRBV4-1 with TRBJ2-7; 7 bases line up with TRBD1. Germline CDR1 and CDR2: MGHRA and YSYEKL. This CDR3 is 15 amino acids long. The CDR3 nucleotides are TGCGCCAGCAACCAAGATCCCGGAGAGGGACAGGAGCAGTACTTC. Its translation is CASNQDPGEGQEQYF.

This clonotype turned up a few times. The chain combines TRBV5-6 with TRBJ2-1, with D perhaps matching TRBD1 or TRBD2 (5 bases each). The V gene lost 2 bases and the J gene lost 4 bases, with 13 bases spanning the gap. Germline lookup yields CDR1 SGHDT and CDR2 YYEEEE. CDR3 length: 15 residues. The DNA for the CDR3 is TGTGCCAGCAGCTTTCCAGAGGGGAATTACAATGAGCAGTTCTTC. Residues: CASSFPEGNYNEQFF.

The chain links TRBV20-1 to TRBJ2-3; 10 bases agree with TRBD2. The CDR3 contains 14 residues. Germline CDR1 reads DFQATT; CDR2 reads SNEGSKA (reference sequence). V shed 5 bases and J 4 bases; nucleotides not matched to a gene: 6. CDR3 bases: TGCAGTGCTCCCCTAGCGGGAGCCCCAGATACGCAGTATTTT. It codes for CSAPLAGAPDTQYF.

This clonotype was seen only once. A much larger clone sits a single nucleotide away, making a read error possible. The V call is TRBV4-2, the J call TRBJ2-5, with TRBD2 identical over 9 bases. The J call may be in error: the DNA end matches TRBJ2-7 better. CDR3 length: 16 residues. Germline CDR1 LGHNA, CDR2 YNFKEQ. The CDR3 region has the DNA TGTACCAGCAGCCTTAGCGGGGGCCTCTCGAACAACGAGCAGTACTTC. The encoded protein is CTSSLSGGLSNNEQYF.

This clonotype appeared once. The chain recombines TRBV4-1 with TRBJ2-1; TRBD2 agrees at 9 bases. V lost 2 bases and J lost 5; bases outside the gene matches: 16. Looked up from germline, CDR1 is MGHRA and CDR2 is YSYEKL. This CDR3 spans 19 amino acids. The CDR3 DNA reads TGCGCCAGCAGCCAAAGCGGGGGGAGTTACTACGACCGTCACAATGAGCAGTTCTTC. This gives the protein CASSQSGGSYYDRHNEQFF.

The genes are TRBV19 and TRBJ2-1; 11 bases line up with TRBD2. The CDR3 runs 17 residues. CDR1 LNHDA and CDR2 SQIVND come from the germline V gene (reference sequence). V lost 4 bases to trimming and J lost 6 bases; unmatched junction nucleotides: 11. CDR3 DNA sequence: TGTGCCAGTAGTAAAAGGGCTAGCGGGGGGTCGGGCAATGAGCAGTTCTTC. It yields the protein CASSKRASGGSGNEQFF.

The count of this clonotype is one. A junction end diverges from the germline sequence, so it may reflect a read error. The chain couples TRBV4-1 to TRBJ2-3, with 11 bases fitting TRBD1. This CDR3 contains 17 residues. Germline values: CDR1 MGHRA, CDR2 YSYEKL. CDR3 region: CASSRPGQGVNTDTRYF. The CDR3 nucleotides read TGCGCCAGCAGCCGCCCGGGACAGGGGGTAAACACAGATACGCGGTATTTT.

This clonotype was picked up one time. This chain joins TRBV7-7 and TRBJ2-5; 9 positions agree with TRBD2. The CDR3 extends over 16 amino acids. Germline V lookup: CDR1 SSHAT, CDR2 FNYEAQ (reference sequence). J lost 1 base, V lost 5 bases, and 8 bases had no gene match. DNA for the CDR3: TGTGCCAGCAGCCCTCGACTAGCGGACCTCCAAGAGACCCAGTACTTC. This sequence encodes CASSPRLADLQETQYF.

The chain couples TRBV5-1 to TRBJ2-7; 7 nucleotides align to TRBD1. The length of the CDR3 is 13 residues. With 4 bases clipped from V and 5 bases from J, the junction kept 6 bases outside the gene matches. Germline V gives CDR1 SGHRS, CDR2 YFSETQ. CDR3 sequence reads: CASSPQGDHEQYF. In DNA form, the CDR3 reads TGCGCCAGCAGCCCCCAGGGGGACCACGAGCAGTACTTC.

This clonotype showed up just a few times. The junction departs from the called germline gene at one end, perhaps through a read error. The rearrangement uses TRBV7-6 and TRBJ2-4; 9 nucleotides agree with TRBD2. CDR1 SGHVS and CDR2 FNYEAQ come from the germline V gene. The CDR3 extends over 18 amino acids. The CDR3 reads CDSSAGLGGRVGKNIQYF. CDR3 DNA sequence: TGTGACAGCAGCGCCGGCTTGGGCGGGAGGGTAGGCAAAAACATTCAGTACTTC.

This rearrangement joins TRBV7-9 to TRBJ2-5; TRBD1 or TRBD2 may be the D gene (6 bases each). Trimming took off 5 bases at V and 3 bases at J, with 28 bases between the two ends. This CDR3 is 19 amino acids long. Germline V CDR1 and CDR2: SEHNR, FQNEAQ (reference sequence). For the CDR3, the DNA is TGTGCCAGCAGCATCCAGACGTTTGTGGGGGGCGACCCTAAAGAGACCCAGTACTTC. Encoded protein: CASSIQTFVGGDPKETQYF.

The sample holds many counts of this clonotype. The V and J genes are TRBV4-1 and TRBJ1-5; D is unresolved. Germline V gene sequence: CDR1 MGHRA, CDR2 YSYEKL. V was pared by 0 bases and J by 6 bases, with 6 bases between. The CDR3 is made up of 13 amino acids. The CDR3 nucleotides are TGCGCCAGCAGCCAAGACCTGAGTCAGCCCCAGCATTTT. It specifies CASSQDLSQPQHF.

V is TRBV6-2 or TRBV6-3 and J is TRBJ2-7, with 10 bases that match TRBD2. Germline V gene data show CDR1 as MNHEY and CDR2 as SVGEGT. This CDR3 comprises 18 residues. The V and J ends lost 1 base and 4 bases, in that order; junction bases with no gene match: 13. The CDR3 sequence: CASSYLSQRGGRFYEQYF. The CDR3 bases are TGTGCCAGCAGTTACTTGAGCCAGCGGGGGGGCCGGTTTTACGAGCAGTACTTC.

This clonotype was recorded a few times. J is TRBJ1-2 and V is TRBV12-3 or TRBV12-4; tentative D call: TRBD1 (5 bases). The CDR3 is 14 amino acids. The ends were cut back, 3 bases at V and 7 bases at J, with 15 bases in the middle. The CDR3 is CASSFEGVISGYTF. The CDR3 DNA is TGTGCCAGCAGTTTCGAAGGGGTGATCTCTGGCTACACCTTC.

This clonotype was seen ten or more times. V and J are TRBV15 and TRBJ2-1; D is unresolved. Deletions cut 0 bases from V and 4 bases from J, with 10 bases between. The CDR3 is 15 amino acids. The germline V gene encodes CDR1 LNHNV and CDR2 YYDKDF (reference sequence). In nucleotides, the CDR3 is TGTGCCACCAGCAGAGATGACCACGTATACAATGAGCAGTTCTTC. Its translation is CATSRDDHVYNEQFF.

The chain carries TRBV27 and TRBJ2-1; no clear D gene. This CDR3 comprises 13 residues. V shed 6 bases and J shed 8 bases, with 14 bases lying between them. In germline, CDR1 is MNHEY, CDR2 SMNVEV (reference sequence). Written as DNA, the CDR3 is TGTGCCAGCAGGCCTGGGGAATACGATGAGCAGTTCTTC. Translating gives CASRPGEYDEQFF.

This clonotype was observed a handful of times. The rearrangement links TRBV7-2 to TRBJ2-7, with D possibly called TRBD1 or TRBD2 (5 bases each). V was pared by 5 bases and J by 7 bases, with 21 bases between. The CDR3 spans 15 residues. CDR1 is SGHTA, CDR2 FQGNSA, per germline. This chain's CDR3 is CASSPRPGRREEQYF. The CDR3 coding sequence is TGTGCCAGCAGCCCCCGCCCGGGACGTAGGGAAGAGCAGTACTTC.

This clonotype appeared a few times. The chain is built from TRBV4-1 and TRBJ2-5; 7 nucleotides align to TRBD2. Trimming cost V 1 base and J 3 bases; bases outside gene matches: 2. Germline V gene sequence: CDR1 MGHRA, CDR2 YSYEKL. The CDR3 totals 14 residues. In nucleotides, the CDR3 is TGCGCCAGCAGCCAAGTACTAGCGAAAGAGACCCAGTACTTC. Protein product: CASSQVLAKETQYF.

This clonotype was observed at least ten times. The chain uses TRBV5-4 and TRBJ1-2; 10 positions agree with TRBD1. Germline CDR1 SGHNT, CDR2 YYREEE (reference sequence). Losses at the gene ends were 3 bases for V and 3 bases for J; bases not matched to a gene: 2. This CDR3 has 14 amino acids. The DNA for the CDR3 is TGTGCCAGCAGCTCCGGGACAGGGGACTATGGCTACACCTTC. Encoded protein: CASSSGTGDYGYTF.

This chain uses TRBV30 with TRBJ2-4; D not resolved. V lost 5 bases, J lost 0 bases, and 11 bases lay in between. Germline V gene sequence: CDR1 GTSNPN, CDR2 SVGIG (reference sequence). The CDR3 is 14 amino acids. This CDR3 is CAWASRLAKNIQYF. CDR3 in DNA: TGTGCCTGGGCTTCGCGCCTAGCCAAAAACATTCAGTACTTC.

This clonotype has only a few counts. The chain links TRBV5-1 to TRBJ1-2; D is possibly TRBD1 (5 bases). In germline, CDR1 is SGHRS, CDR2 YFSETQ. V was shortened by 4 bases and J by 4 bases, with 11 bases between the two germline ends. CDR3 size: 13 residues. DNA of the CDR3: TGCGCCAGCAGCCTCGGACACCCCTATGGCTACACCTTC. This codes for CASSLGHPYGYTF.

The CDR3 here is CASSPFVENTEAFF. CDR3 nucleotides: TGTGCCAGCTCACCATTTGTGGAGAACACTGAAGCTTTCTTT. The chain uses TRBV18 and TRBJ1-1, with no clear D. The CDR3 runs 14 residues. Per the germline V gene, CDR1 is KGHSH and CDR2 is LQKENI. V was trimmed by 2 bases and J by 1 base, leaving 8 bases between them.

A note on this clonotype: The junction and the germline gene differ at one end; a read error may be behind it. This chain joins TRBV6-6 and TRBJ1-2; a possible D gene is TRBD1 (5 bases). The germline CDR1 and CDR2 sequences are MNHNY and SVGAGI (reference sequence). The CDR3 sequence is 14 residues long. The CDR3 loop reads CVSSPGQTDYGYTF. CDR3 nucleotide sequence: TGTGTCAGCTCTCCTGGACAAACCGACTATGGCTACACCTTC.

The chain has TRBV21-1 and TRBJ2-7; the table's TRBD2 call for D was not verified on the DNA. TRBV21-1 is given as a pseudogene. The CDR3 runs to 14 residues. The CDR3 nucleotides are TGTGCCAGCAGCAGGGACTCCCACACCTACGAGCAGTACTTC. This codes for CASSRDSHTYEQYF.

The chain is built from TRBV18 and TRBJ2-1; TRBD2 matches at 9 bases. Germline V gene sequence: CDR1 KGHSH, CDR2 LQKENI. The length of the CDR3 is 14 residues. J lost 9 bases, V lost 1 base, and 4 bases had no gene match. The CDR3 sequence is CASSPRGGASEQFF. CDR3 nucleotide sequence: TGTGCCAGCTCACCACGCGGGGGGGCCTCTGAGCAGTTCTTC.